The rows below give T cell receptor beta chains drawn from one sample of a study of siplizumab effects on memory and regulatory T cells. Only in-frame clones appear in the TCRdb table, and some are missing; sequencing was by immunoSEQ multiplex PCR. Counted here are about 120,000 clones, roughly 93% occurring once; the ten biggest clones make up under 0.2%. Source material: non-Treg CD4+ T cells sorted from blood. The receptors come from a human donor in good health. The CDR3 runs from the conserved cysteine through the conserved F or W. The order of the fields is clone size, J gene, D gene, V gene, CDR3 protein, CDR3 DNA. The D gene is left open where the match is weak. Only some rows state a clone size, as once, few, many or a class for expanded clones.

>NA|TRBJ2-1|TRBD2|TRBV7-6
CASSPYSGDYNEQFF
TGTGCCAGCAGCCCCTACAGCGGGGATTACAATGAGCAGTTCTTC
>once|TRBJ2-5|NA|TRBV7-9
CASSGRPQETQYF
TGTGCCAGCAGCGGCCGCCCCCAAGAGACCCAGTACTTC
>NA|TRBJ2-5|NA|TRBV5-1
CASSLEETQYF
TGCGCCAGCAGCTTGGAAGAGACCCAGTACTTC
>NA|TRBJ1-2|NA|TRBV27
CASSLGGARGYTF
TGTGCCAGCAGTTTAGGGGGGGCGCGAGGCTACACCTTC
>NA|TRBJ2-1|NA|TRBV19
CASTPQGYNEQFF
TGTGCCAGTACCCCCCAGGGTTACAACGAGCAGTTCTTC
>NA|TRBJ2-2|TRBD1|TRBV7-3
CASSLTGGANTGELFF
TGTGCCAGCAGCTTGACAGGGGGCGCGAACACCGGGGAGCTGTTTTTT
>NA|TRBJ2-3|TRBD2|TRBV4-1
CASSLAGGRSDTQYF
TGCGCCAGCAGCCTGGCGGGGGGTAGGTCAGATACGCAGTATTTT
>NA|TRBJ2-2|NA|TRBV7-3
CASSLSEGELFF
TGTGCCAGCAGCTTGTCAGAAGGGGAGCTGTTTTTT
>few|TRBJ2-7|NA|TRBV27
CASSRGPYEQYF
TGTGCCAGCTCCAGAGGCCCCTACGAGCAGTACTTC
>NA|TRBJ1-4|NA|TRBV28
CASSPPNEKLFF
TGTGCCAGCAGCCCCCCCAATGAAAAACTGTTTTTT
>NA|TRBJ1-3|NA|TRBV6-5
CASSYSPYSGNTIYF
TGTGCCAGCAGTTACTCTCCATACTCTGGAAACACCATATATTTT
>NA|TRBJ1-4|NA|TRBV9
CASSPRGGFNEKLFF
TGTGCCAGCAGCCCCCGGGGAGGGTTTAATGAAAAACTGTTTTTT
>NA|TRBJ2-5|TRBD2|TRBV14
CASSQEGSRGVQETQYF
TGTGCCAGCAGCCAAGAGGGGTCCCGGGGGGTCCAAGAGACCCAGTACTTC
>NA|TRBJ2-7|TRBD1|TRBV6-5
CASISTGRGGEQYF
TGTGCCAGCATTTCGACAGGGAGAGGAGGCGAGCAGTACTTC
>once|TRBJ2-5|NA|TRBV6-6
CASTNGQIQETQYF
TGTGCCAGCACCAATGGACAGATCCAAGAGACCCAGTACTTC
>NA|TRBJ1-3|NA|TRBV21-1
CASSKIGSRDSGNTIYF
TGTGCCAGCAGCAAAATCGGTAGCCGGGACTCTGGAAACACCATATATTTT
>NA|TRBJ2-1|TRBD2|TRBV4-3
CASSQDPGGSSYNEQFF
TGCGCCAGCAGCCAAGATCCCGGGGGGAGCTCCTACAATGAGCAGTTCTTC
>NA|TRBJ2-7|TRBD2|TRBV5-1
CASVRGSGGSGEQYF
TGCGCCAGCGTCCGGGGTAGCGGGGGTTCGGGCGAGCAGTACTTC
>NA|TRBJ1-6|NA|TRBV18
CASSPGNSPLHF
TGTGCCAGCTCACCAGGGAATTCACCCCTCCACTTT
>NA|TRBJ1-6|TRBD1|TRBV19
CASSIPTGGSYNSPLHF
TGTGCCAGTAGTATCCCGACAGGGGGCTCCTATAATTCACCCCTCCACTTT
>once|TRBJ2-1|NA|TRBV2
CASSVLFGNEQFF
TGTGCCAGCAGTGTGCTATTTGGGAATGAGCAGTTCTTC
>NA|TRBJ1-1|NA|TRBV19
CASSIPRATEAFF
TGTGCCAGTAGTATCCCCAGGGCCACTGAAGCTTTCTTT
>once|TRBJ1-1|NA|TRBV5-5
CASNLYGMNTEAFF
TGTGCCAGCAACCTGTACGGTATGAACACTGAAGCTTTCTTT
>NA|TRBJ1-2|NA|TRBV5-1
CASSVGGNYGYTF
TGCGCCAGCAGCGTTGGGGGTAACTATGGCTACACCTTC
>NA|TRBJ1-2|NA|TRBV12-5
CASGFSSTWYGYTF
TGTGCTAGTGGTTTCAGTTCTACCTGGTATGGCTACACCTTC
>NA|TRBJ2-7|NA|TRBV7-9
CASSLTGYEQYF
TGTGCCAGCAGCTTAACAGGGTACGAGCAGTACTTC
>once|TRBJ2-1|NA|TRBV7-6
CASSLVSGSRPNEQFF
TGTGCCAGCAGCTTAGTCTCCGGGTCCAGGCCCAATGAGCAGTTCTTC
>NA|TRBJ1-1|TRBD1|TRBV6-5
CASSFNRGRTEAFF
TGTGCCAGCAGCTTTAACAGGGGGCGGACTGAAGCTTTCTTT
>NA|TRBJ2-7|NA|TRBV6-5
CASSYGWTERSYEQYF
TGTGCCAGCAGTTACGGTTGGACAGAAAGATCCTACGAGCAGTACTTC
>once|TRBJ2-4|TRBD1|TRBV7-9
CASSYRDRVEGNIQYF
TGTGCCAGCAGCTACCGGGACAGGGTAGAAGGAAACATTCAGTACTTC
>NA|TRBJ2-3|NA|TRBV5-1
CASSWRRFGTYTDTQYF
TGCGCCAGCAGCTGGAGGCGGTTCGGGACATACACAGATACGCAGTATTTT
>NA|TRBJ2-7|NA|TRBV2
CASVPVRGKSYEQYF
TGTGCCAGCGTTCCGGTTCGGGGGAAATCCTACGAGCAGTACTTC
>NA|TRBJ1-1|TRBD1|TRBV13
CASSPGTAHENTEAFF
TGTGCCAGCAGCCCCGGGACAGCACACGAAAACACTGAAGCTTTCTTT
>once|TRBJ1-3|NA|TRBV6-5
CASKRGRVGNTIYF
TGTGCCAGCAAAAGGGGAAGAGTTGGAAACACCATATATTTT
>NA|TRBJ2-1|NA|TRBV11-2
CASSSPPFSSYNEQFF
TGTGCCAGCAGCTCGCCCCCTTTTAGCTCCTACAATGAGCAGTTCTTC
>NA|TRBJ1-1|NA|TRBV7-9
CASTATGYYAEAFF
TGTGCCAGCACCGCCACAGGGTACTACGCTGAAGCTTTCTTT
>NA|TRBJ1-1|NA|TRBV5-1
CASSEPGGTEAFF
TGCGCCAGCAGCGAGCCGGGGGGCACTGAAGCTTTCTTT
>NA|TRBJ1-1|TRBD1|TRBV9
CASSGTGMNTEAFF
TGTGCCAGCAGCGGGACAGGTATGAACACTGAAGCTTTCTTT
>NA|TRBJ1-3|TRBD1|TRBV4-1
CASSRGQVSSGNTIYF
TGCGCCAGCAGCCGTGGACAGGTCAGCTCTGGAAACACCATATATTTT
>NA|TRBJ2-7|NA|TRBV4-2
CASSQDDPTGNYEQYF
TGTGCCAGCAGCCAAGATGATCCGACAGGAAATTACGAGCAGTACTTC
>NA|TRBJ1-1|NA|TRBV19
CASSMTGLQDTEAFF
TGTGCCAGTAGTATGACAGGATTGCAGGACACTGAAGCTTTCTTT
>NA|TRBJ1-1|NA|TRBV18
CASSSDRNTEAFF
TGTGCCAGCTCATCCGACAGGAACACTGAAGCTTTCTTT
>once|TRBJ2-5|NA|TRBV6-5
CASSGVETQYF
TGTGCCAGCTCAGGCGTAGAGACCCAGTACTTC
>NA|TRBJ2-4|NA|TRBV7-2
CASSFAAQNQAKNIQYF
TGTGCCAGCAGCTTCGCGGCCCAGAACCAAGCCAAAAACATTCAGTACTTC
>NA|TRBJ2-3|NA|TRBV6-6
CASSYGHYTDTQYF
TGTGCCAGCAGTTACGGGCACTACACAGATACGCAGTATTTT
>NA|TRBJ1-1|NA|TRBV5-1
CASSLGLLTGNTEAFF
TGCGCCAGCAGCTTGGGACTATTGACAGGGAACACTGAAGCTTTCTTT
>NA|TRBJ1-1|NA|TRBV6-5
CASFPGLNTEAFF
TGTGCCAGCTTTCCGGGGTTGAACACTGAAGCTTTCTTT
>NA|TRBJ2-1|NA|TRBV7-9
CASSNPRWGPLVNEQFF
TGTGCCAGCAGCAATCCCAGGTGGGGGCCCCTTGTGAATGAGCAGTTCTTC
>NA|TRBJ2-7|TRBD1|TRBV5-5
CASIPQGANEQYF
TGTGCCAGCATTCCACAGGGGGCAAACGAGCAGTACTTC
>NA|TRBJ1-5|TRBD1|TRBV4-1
CASSHPMRDRAIIQPQHF
TGCGCCAGCAGCCACCCCATGAGGGACAGGGCGATTATTCAGCCCCAGCATTTT
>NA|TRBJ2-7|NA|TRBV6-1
CASSETSGPIIGQYF
TGTGCCAGCAGTGAAACCTCGGGACCCATTATCGGGCAGTACTTC
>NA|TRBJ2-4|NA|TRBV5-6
CASSSLAKNIQYF
TGTGCCAGCAGCTCCTTAGCCAAAAACATTCAGTACTTC
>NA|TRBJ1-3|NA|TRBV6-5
CASRGGSSGNTIYF
TGTGCCAGCAGGGGGGGGTCCTCCGGAAACACCATATATTTT
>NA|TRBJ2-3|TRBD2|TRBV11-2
CASSPRFSGGASDTQYF
TGTGCCAGCAGCCCGAGATTTAGCGGGGGGGCATCAGATACGCAGTATTTT